This T cell receptor beta chain was recovered during a study of blood T cells in healthy people across ages. In the study overall: In model experiments, template switching was able to capture about one barcoded beta molecule for every two T cells that were present.

The CDR3 covers 13 residues. Germline assignment: CDR1 MGHDK and CDR2 SYGVNS. V lost 4 bases and J lost 4, with 10 bases in between. For the second PCR, which ran for roughly 6 to 12 cycles, a sample-barcoded 5' primer and a J-beta primer mix were used. TCRdb independently ran MiXCR on the 5' RACE reads; one entry per CDR3 protein. Of around 1,000,000 distinct CDR3 sequences listed, under 30% are singletons. This sample also belongs to another study, concerning T cells of mothers and their children.

This receptor was obtained from a girl between 2 and 10 years old in good health. The sample taken for sequencing was blood. The gene calls are TRBV25-1 and TRBJ1-1, with a weak D call TRBD1 (5 bases). CDR3 loop: CASSVMGVTEAFF. The CDR3 coding sequence is TGTGCCAGCAGTGTCATGGGGGTCACTGAAGCTTTCTTT.